Listed below are T cell receptor beta chains from one sample, sequenced in a study of T cell repertoires in cytomegalovirus infection. Via MiXCR, TCRdb re-called the reads, giving one row per CDR3 protein. The sample consists of about 440,000 distinct CDR3 sequences, about 33% of them appearing once. Material for sequencing was PBMCs. The receptor source for this set is a human donor in good health (CMV status not recorded). Some clones in this sample may be carry-over from other donors' samples. CDR3s leave out the opening cysteine and the closing phenylalanine or tryptophan.

TRBJ2-6	TRBV5-1	ASSLAIQGSGANVLT
TRBJ2-6	TRBV19	ASSPQSSRANVLT
TRBJ1-3	TRBV7-2	ASSPGTGGNTIY
TRBJ2-2	TRBV7-2	ASSLVLGLAGSTGELF
TRBJ1-1	TRBV20-1	SARDPTRNTEAF
TRBJ2-7	TRBV27	ASSLSSGYYEQY
TRBJ2-7	TRBV7-2	ASSLDPPYEQY
TRBJ1-6	TRBV25-1	ASRATEIYNSPLH
TRBJ2-1	TRBV7-2	ASSLVSLAGVSSYNEQF
TRBJ1-6	TRBV11-2	ASSSGRDRISPLH
TRBJ1-2	TRBV4-3	ASSQDGTGRGYT
TRBJ2-5	TRBV4-2	ASSRETGGGETQY
TRBJ2-3	TRBV19	ASAGTGGNTDTQY